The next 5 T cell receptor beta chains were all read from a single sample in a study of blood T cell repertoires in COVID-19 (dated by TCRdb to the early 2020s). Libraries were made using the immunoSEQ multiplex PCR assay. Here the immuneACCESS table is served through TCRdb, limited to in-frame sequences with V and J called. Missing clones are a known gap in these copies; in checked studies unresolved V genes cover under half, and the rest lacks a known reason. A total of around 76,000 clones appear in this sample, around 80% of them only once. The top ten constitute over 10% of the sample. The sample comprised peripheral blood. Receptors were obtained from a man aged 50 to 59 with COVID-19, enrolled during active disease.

The DNA for the CDR3 is TGCGCCAGCGCCTCCGGGACAGAACTCTCTGGGGCCAACGTCCTGACTTTC. Amino acid sequence: CASASGTELSGANVLTF. The chain couples TRBV10-2 to TRBJ2-6; TRBD1 matches 7 bases. In germline, CDR1 is WSHSY, CDR2 SAAADI. Trimming removed 8 bases from V and 0 bases from J; junction bases left unmatched: 10. The CDR3 length is 17 residues.

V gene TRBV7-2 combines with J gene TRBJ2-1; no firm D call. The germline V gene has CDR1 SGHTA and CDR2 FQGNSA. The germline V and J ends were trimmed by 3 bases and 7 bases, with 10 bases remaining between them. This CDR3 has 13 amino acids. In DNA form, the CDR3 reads TGTGCCAGCAGCTTGGGCAGAACGAATGAGCAGTTCTTC. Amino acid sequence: CASSLGRTNEQFF.

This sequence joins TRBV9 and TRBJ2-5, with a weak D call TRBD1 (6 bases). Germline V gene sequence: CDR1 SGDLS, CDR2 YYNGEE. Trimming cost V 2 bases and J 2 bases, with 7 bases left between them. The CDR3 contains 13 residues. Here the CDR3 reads CASSVDSQETQYF. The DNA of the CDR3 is TGTGCCAGCAGCGTGGACAGTCAAGAGACCCAGTACTTC.

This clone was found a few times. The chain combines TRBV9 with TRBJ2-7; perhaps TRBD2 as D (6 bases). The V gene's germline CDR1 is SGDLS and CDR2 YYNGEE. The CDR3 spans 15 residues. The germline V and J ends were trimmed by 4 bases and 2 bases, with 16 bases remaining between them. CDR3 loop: CASSPQELATYEQYF. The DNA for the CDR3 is TGTGCCAGCAGCCCCCAGGAGCTAGCGACCTACGAGCAGTACTTC.

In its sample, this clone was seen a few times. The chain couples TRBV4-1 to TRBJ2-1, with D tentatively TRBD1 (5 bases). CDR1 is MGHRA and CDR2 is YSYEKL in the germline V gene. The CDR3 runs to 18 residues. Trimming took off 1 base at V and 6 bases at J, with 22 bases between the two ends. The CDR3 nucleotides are TGCGCCAGCAGCCAAGGGGGCTCGCCGACTTTTTCCATCAATGAGCAGTTCTTC. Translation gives CASSQGGSPTFSINEQFF.